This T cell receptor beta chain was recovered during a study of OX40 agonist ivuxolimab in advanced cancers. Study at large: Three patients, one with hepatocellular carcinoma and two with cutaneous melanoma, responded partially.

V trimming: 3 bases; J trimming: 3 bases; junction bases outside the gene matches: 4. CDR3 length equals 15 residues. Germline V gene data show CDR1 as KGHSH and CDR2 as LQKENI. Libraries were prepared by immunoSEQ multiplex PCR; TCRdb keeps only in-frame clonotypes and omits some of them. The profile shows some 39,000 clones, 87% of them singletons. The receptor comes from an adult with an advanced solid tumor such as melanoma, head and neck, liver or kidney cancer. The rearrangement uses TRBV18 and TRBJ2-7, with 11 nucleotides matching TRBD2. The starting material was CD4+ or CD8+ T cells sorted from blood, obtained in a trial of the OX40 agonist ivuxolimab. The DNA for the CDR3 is TGTGCCAGCTCACCGGGAGGACTAGCGGGCTACGAGCAGTACTTC. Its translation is CASSPGGLAGYEQYF.